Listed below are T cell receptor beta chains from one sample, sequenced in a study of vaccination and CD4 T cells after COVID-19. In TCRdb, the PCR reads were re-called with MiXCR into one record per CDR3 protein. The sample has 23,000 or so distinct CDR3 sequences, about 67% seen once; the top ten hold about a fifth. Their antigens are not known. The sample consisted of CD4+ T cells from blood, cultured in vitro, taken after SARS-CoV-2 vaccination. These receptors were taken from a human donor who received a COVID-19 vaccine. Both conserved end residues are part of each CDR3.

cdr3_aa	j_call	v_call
CASSLGRSLAGVYNEQFF	TRBJ2-1	TRBV7-2
CASSLAREAYNEQFF	TRBJ2-1	TRBV7-2
CASRTGPAGGYTF	TRBJ1-2	TRBV19
CAWSGTFSETQYF	TRBJ2-5	TRBV30
CATSKKYEQYF	TRBJ2-7	TRBV6-1
CASSYRESQPQHF	TRBJ1-5	TRBV7-8
CASSQEGQTNYGYTF	TRBJ1-2	TRBV4-2
CASSDNSGGMAGANVLTF	TRBJ2-6	TRBV10-1
CASSLGRAHGYTF	TRBJ1-2	TRBV11-3
CASSMNREEKLFF	TRBJ1-4	TRBV19
CASSLGGRLPREQFF	TRBJ2-1	TRBV11-3
CASSQDRLAGVYEQYF	TRBJ2-7	TRBV3-1
CASSVALQNVSNYGYTF	TRBJ1-2	TRBV9
CASSPGLENAEAFF	TRBJ1-1	TRBV7-2
CASSTGAETQYF	TRBJ2-5	TRBV7-8
CASRRGVVSYNEQFF	TRBJ2-1	TRBV19
CATSRDYGSHQPQHF	TRBJ1-5	TRBV15
CASSSGPLSYGYTF	TRBJ1-2	TRBV7-9
CASSEGIFGHNEQFF	TRBJ2-1	TRBV6-1
CASSYTGTGVGEQYF	TRBJ2-7	TRBV6-5
CSARDQGRDSPLHF	TRBJ1-6	TRBV20-1
CASSEVLVPGELFF	TRBJ2-2	TRBV2
CASSSGRRDQNYGYTF	TRBJ1-2	TRBV5-4
CATSDRGQGVEKLFF	TRBJ1-4	TRBV24-1